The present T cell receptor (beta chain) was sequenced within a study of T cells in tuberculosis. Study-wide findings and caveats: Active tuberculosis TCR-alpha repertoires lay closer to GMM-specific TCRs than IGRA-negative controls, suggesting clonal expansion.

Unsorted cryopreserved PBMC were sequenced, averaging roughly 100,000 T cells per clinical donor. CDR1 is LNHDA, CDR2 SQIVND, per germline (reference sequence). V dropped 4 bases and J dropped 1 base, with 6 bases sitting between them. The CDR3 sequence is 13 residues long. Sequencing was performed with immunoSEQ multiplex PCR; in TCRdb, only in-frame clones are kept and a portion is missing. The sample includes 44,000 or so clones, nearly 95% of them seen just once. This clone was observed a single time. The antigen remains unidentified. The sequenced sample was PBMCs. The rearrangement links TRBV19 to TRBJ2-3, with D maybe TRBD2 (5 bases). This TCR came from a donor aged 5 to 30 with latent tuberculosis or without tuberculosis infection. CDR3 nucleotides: TGTGCCAGTAGTAGGGGAGGCACAGATACGCAGTATTTT. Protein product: CASSRGGTDTQYF.